This T cell receptor (beta chain) was observed in a study of blood T cell repertoires in COVID-19. Background on the study: Sources were T cells, B-cell-depleted T cells, or PBMCs; the material itself was cDNA or gDNA.

The germline CDR1 and CDR2 sequences are SGDLS and YYNGEE. CDR3 length equals 14 residues. V lost 0 bases, J lost 8 bases, and 7 bases stayed unmatched. The data were produced by immunoSEQ multiplex PCR, yet TCRdb's version contains in-frame clones alone and is incomplete. The sample has approximately 280,000 clones; 75% to 90% are singletons. The chain links TRBV9 to TRBJ1-2; 7 bases match TRBD1. The source material was peripheral blood. This TCR was sampled from a man aged 50-60 years with acute or convalescent COVID-19. The CDR3 bases are TGTGCCAGCAGCGTAGCCTGGGACAGCTACGGCTACACCTTC. This codes for CASSVAWDSYGYTF.